Listed below are T cell receptor beta chains from one sample, sequenced in a study of identical twins. TCRdb called the 5' RACE reads again in MiXCR, with one record for every CDR3 protein. The sample carries just over 450,000 distinct CDR3 sequences, 14% recorded once. The same sample was also studied in work on yellow fever vaccine responses in identical twins.

Sequences were obtained from CD4+ T cells sorted from blood. Receptor source: a woman younger than 35 in good health. The CDR3 runs from the conserved cysteine through the conserved F or W. The D gene is left open where the match is weak. A row's size may be missing; if present it is once, few, many or a size class.

clone size	V gene	J gene	D gene	CDR3 DNA	CDR3 protein
-	TRBV20-1	TRBJ2-5	-	TGCAGTGCTAGAGGGGAGACAGGTTGGAAGACCCAGTACTTC	CSARGETGWKTQYF
-	TRBV24-1	TRBJ2-3	-	TGTGCCACCAGTGTCTCGAAGGCGTGGGGATTCACAGATACGCAGTATTTT	CATSVSKAWGFTDTQYF
few	TRBV10-3	TRBJ1-4	-	TGTGCCATCAGTGAGGGGGGGCCGGGGGAAAAACTGTTTTTT	CAISEGGPGEKLFF
-	TRBV6-2/TRBV6-3	TRBJ1-5	-	TGTGCCAGCAGTACCCCGGGGCAGGCGGCAAGCAATCAGCCCCAGCATTTT	CASSTPGQAASNQPQHF
-	TRBV15	TRBJ2-1	TRBD1	TGTGCCACCAGCAGAGTCCCGGGACAGGGATTCAATGAGCAGTTCTTC	CATSRVPGQGFNEQFF
-	TRBV11-2	TRBJ2-5	-	TGTGCCAGCAGCTTAGAGTTAACAGAGACCCAGTACTTC	CASSLELTETQYF
few	TRBV12-3/TRBV12-4	TRBJ2-4	TRBD1	TGTGCCAGCAGTCCGGGACAGGGGGGCAAAAACATTCAGTACTTC	CASSPGQGGKNIQYF
-	TRBV6-5	TRBJ1-1	-	TGTGCCAGCAGTTACGTAGGGCCCGGCACTGAAGCTTTCTTT	CASSYVGPGTEAFF
-	TRBV7-9	TRBJ2-3	TRBD1	TGTGCCAGCACTGACAGGGTCCCAGATACGCAGTATTTT	CASTDRVPDTQYF
few	TRBV6-1	TRBJ2-1	TRBD2	TGTGCCAGTCGCGTGGATAGCGGGGCTTTTAATGAGCAGTTCTTC	CASRVDSGAFNEQFF
few	TRBV7-9	TRBJ2-1	-	TGTGCCAGCAGCGGGGGCTTGGATGTGTCGCAGTTCTTC	CASSGGLDVSQFF
-	TRBV7-9	TRBJ2-4	-	TGTGCCAGCAGCTTAGAGGGTAGAAACATTCAGTACTTC	CASSLEGRNIQYF
few	TRBV11-2	TRBJ2-3	-	TGTGCCAGCAGCTTAGTCCAAGGGGGGCCGGGCACAGATACGCAGTATTTT	CASSLVQGGPGTDTQYF
few	TRBV6-1	TRBJ2-2	-	TGTGCCAGCAGTGCGCGCAACCGGTACACCGGGGAGCTGTTTTTT	CASSARNRYTGELFF
many	TRBV12-3/TRBV12-4	TRBJ1-2	TRBD1	TGTGCCAGCAGCCTGACAGGGTACTATGGCTACACCTTC	CASSLTGYYGYTF
-	TRBV6-7	TRBJ2-7	-	TGTGCCAGCAGTTACGTGCTGCGGTTCAATCCTCCCTACGAGCAGTACTTC	CASSYVLRFNPPYEQYF
-	TRBV7-2	TRBJ2-1	-	TGTGCCAGCAGCTTGGGTCCAGGTAACCTTTACAATGAGCAGTTCTTC	CASSLGPGNLYNEQFF
-	TRBV7-8	TRBJ2-6	-	TGTGCCAGCAGCTTGATTATGCGACCGGGGGCCAACGTCCTGACTTTC	CASSLIMRPGANVLTF
-	TRBV3-1	TRBJ1-6	TRBD1	TGTGCCAGCAGCCAACCGGGACAGATAAATTCACCCCTCCACTTT	CASSQPGQINSPLHF
few	TRBV11-2	TRBJ2-3	-	TGTGCCAGCAGCTTAGGCCCTCCCGGAGGGGGTAGCACAGATACGCAGTATTTT	CASSLGPPGGGSTDTQYF
-	TRBV12-3/TRBV12-4	TRBJ1-2	-	TGTGCCAGCAGTTCTGGGGCTATCTCCTACGGCTACACCTTC	CASSSGAISYGYTF
few	TRBV28	TRBJ1-2	-	TGTGCCAGCAGATCCGGCGGTAGTCTCTATGGCTACACCTTC	CASRSGGSLYGYTF
-	TRBV5-1	TRBJ2-6	-	TGCGCCAGCAGCTTGGTTAGGGCAGGGGCATCTGGGGCCAACGTCCTGACTTTC	CASSLVRAGASGANVLTF
many	TRBV7-9	TRBJ2-1	-	TGTGCCAGCAGCTTAGCGGGGCGTAATGAGCAGTTCTTC	CASSLAGRNEQFF
-	TRBV7-9	TRBJ2-7	TRBD2	TGTGCCAGCAGCTTATCTGGACTAGCGGCGGCGGAGCAGTACTTC	CASSLSGLAAAEQYF
few	TRBV27	TRBJ2-1	-	TGTGCCAGCAGCCCCCCTACAGCGGTCTCCTACAATGAGCAGTTCTTC	CASSPPTAVSYNEQFF
-	TRBV6-4	TRBJ2-3	-	TGTGCCAGCAGTGACCGGGGGAGAGATACGCAGTATTTT	CASSDRGRDTQYF